Sequencing of this T cell receptor (beta chain) was carried out in a study of CD8 T cells in ankylosing spondylitis. General observations from the study: Disease-linked clones bore a CD8+ phenotype and were relatively rare in peripheral blood. A TCR beta motif of fewer than ten highly homologous variants seemed to mark ankylosing spondylitis blood. From matched ankylosing spondylitis synovial fluid, disease-linked clones were reportedly recovered at significantly enriched levels. Existing reports had already noted some motif variants in reactive arthritis synovial fluid and blood.

Researchers built TCR beta libraries using quantitative 5'-RACE with molecular barcodes. Using its own MiXCR run on the 5' RACE reads, TCRdb lists one record per CDR3 protein. The data show some 800,000 distinct CDR3 sequences, approximately 10% seen once. In this sample, this clonotype turned up a few times. Its antigen is not known. The ends lost 4 bases at V and 9 bases at J; junction bases unmatched: 5. Germline loops: CDR1 SEHNR, CDR2 FQNEAQ (reference sequence). The CDR3 totals 15 residues. This clonotype was obtained from a male donor with ankylosing spondylitis. The V and J genes are TRBV7-9 and TRBJ2-1; 14 nucleotides line up with TRBD2. The sample comprised blood, either unsorted or a sorted T cell fraction (not recorded which). CDR3 nucleotide sequence: TGTGCCAGCAGCTACGGACTAGCGGGAGGAGGTGAGCAGTTCTTC. This codes for CASSYGLAGGGEQFF.